The 11 T cell receptor beta chains below all came from one sample that was sequenced in a study of T cell repertoires in cytomegalovirus infection. TCRdb reprocessed the reads via MiXCR and lists one record per CDR3 protein. The profile shows about 220,000 distinct CDR3 sequences, roughly two fifths of them singletons. These receptors have no known antigen. Sequencing was performed on CD8+ T cells from cultured PBMCs, taken from culture after CMV antigen stimulation. The receptors shown here come from a human donor in good health (CMV status not recorded). Some clones in this sample may be carry-over from other donors' samples.

This clonotype was counted a single time. The chain employs TRBV2 and TRBJ2-1; D is unresolved. Germline V lookup: CDR1 SNHLY, CDR2 FYNNEI. The CDR3 runs to 15 residues. Trimming pared 3 bases from V and 2 bases from J, leaving 11 bases between. The DNA for the CDR3 is TGTGCCAGCAGTGAGCGACTCTCCACCTACAATGAGCAGTTCTTC. Translated: CASSERLSTYNEQFF.

This clonotype was counted at least ten times. The J gene is TRBJ2-1, the V gene TRBV7-2; D remains unclear. V was pared by 6 bases and J by 0 bases, with 12 bases between. The CDR3 has 15 residues. CDR1 and CDR2 (germline): SGHTA, FQGNSA. CDR3 protein: CASSWSASSYNEQFF. CDR3 coding DNA: TGTGCCAGCAGTTGGAGTGCGAGCTCCTACAATGAGCAGTTCTTC.

This chain joins TRBV7-9 and TRBJ2-5; TRBD2 matches at 10 bases. Germline V gives CDR1 SEHNR, CDR2 FQNEAQ (reference sequence). The CDR3 length is 16 residues. Trimming took 5 bases from V and 2 from J; bases not matched to a gene: 8. For the CDR3, the DNA is TGTGCCAGCAGCCCCCGACTAGCGGGCCCTCAAGAGACCCAGTACTTC. It yields the protein CASSPRLAGPQETQYF.

The sample holds a few counts of this clonotype. V is TRBV11-2 and J is TRBJ2-2, with TRBD1 as a possible D gene (6 bases). Germline V gene lookup returns CDR1 SGHAT and CDR2 FQNNGV. The V and J ends lost 5 bases and 6 bases respectively, with 16 bases between them. The CDR3 is 15 amino acids. This chain's CDR3 is CASSRRDTPAGELFF. CDR3 bases: TGTGCCAGCAGCAGAAGGGACACTCCGGCCGGGGAGCTGTTTTTT.

The chain employs TRBV5-1 and TRBJ2-7, with no clear D. CDR3 length: 15 residues. CDR1 and CDR2 from the germline V gene are SGHRS and YFSETQ. Trimming removed 5 bases at V and 6 bases at J, with 21 bases between. For the CDR3, the DNA is TGCGCCAGCAGGGAATCAGCCGCTACTCCTAGCGAGCAGTACTTC. Its protein product is CASRESAATPSEQYF.

The CDR3 DNA reads TGTGCCAGCAGTTACTCGAGCGGGGTCGATGAGCAGTTCTTC. Protein product: CASSYSSGVDEQFF. The gene calls are TRBV6-6 and TRBJ2-1, with TRBD2 matching 7 bases. Germline V gene sequence: CDR1 MNHNY, CDR2 SVGAGI (reference sequence). Trimming cost V 0 bases and J 8 bases; bases outside gene matches: 4. CDR3 length equals 14 residues.

This clonotype came up a few times. The J gene is TRBJ1-1, the V gene TRBV7-9; D remains unclear. The CDR3 runs to 15 residues. Germline CDR1 reads SEHNR; CDR2 reads FQNEAQ (reference sequence). V was shortened by 0 bases and J by 3 bases, with 11 bases between the two germline ends. In DNA, the CDR3 is TGTGCCAGCAGCTTAGCCCCGTCTCGCGACACTGAAGCTTTCTTT. Translated: CASSLAPSRDTEAFF.

This chain joins TRBV7-3 and TRBJ2-5, with a tentative D call TRBD1 (5 bases). From germline, CDR1 is SGHTA and CDR2 FQGTGA. The CDR3 has 14 residues. Between the trimmed V and J ends, which lost 5 bases and 3 bases, there was a span of 13 bases. For the CDR3, the DNA is TGTGCCAGCAGCCCCTGGACAACAAAAGAGACCCAGTACTTC. Translated: CASSPWTTKETQYF.

V usage is TRBV10-3 and J usage is TRBJ2-1; 10 nucleotides align to TRBD2. Germline CDR1 and CDR2: ENHRY and SYGVKD. The trim removed 7 bases at V and 5 bases at J, leaving 14 bases unmatched. This CDR3 comprises 17 residues. In DNA, the CDR3 is TGTGCCATCATACTAGCGGGGATAAAGACCCCGAACAATGAGCAGTTCTTC. Its protein is CAIILAGIKTPNNEQFF.

This clonotype was detected many times. The J gene is TRBJ2-1, the V gene TRBV7-6, with TRBD2 matching over 16 bases. The CDR3 totals 18 residues. Germline V CDR1 and CDR2: SGHVS, FNYEAQ. The junction had 9 bases not matched to a gene; V was cut back by 5 bases and J by 5 bases. CDR3 coding DNA: TGTGCCAGCAGCCAGGGACTAGCGGGAGGGAAGTGGGACAATGAGCAGTTCTTC. This translates into CASSQGLAGGKWDNEQFF.

This clonotype was picked up many times. The chain combines TRBV7-8 with TRBJ2-7; possible D gene TRBD1, 6 bases. The V gene lost 0 bases and the J gene lost 2 bases, with 11 bases spanning the gap. Germline assignment: CDR1 SGHVS and CDR2 FQNEAQ. The CDR3 is 15 amino acids. The CDR3 here is CASSLAGRTAYEQYF. The CDR3 DNA follows: TGTGCCAGCAGCTTAGCGGGACGGACAGCCTACGAGCAGTACTTC.